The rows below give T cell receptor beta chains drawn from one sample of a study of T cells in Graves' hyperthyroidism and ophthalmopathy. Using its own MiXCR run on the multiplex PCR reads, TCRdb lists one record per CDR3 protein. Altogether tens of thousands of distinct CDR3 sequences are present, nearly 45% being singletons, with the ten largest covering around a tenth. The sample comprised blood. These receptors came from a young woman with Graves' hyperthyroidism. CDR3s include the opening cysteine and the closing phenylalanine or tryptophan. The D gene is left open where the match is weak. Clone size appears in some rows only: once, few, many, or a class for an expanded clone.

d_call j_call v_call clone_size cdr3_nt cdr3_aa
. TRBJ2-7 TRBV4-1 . TGCGCCAGCAGCCAAGGACGGACCTACGAGCAGTACTTC CASSQGRTYEQYF
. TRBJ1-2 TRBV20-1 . TGCAGTGCTAGAGATGTTGGCTACACCTTC CSARDVGYTF
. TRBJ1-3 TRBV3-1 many TGTGCCAGCAGCCAAGTTGGTGGAAACACCATATATTTT CASSQVGGNTIYF
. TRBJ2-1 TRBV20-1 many TGCAGTGCTAGAACCTATTGGGGTCTCGGAGGGCCAAAGTTCAATGAGCAGTTCTTC CSARTYWGLGGPKFNEQFF
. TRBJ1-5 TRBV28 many TGTGCCAGCGGGAGCATCAATAGCAATCAGCCCCAGCATTTT CASGSINSNQPQHF
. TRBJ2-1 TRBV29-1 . TGCAGCGCGTACACTAGGGGCGGGGAGCAGTTCTTC CSAYTRGGEQFF
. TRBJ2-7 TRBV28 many TGTGCCAGCACCGTAGGGGGAGGTACCTACGAGCAGTACTTC CASTVGGGTYEQYF
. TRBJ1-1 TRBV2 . TGTGCCAGCAGTGTAGTGACGTACACTGAAGCTTTCTTT CASSVVTYTEAFF
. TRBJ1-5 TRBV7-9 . TGTGCCAGCAGCTTAGATAGGGGTAGCAATCAGCCCCAGCATTTT CASSLDRGSNQPQHF
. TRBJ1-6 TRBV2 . TGTGCCAGCAGTGATATGTCAGGGAAATCACCCCTCCACTTT CASSDMSGKSPLHF
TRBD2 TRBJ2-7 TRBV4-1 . TGCGCCTGCAGCCAAGTGGGACTAGTTACGAACGAGCTGTACTTC CACSQVGLVTNELYF